At least ten counts were recorded for the clone carrying this TCR beta chain. Antigen: not known. This entry comes from a study of neurological immune-mediated disorders. The cDNA was synthesized by 5'RACE incorporating 10-nucleotide random UMIs. TCRdb processed the 5' RACE reads anew with MiXCR; each CDR3 protein has one entry. This table holds about 62,000 distinct CDR3 sequences, around 5.2% found once. Germline V CDR1 and CDR2: SQVTM, ANQGSEA. The CDR3 has 14 residues. The V segment lost 7 bases and the J segment 2 bases; nucleotides outside the gene matches: 6. Study findings and constraints: With the multiple sclerosis repertoire cluster, neither clinical nor MRI features showed any association. Patients with HTLV-1-associated myelopathy had the highest level of TCR clonal expansion, whereas patients with multiple sclerosis had the lowest level, falling beneath the level found in healthy controls.

The source material was PBMCs. J is TRBJ2-2 and V is TRBV29-1; 8 nucleotides line up with TRBD1. The TCR was taken from a woman aged 50 to 60 with multiple sclerosis. CDR3 nucleotides: TGCAGCGGACGACAGGGGCTCAACACCGGGGAGCTGTTTTTT. This encodes CSGRQGLNTGELFF.